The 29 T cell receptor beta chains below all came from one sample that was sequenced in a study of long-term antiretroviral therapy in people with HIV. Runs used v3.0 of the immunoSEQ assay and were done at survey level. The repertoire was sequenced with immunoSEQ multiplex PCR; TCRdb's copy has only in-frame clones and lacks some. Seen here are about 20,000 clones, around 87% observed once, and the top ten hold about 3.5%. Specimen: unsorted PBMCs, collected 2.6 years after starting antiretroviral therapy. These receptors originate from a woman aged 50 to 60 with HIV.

The CDR3 nucleotides are TGTGCCATCAGTCCTGACGGGAGCTCCTACGAGCAGTACTTC. Protein: CAISPDGSSYEQYF. The gene calls are TRBV10-3 and TRBJ2-7; tentatively, D is TRBD2 (6 bases). This CDR3 has 14 amino acids. Germline assignment: CDR1 ENHRY and CDR2 SYGVKD. V lost 5 bases to trimming and J lost 0 bases, with 11 bases between them.

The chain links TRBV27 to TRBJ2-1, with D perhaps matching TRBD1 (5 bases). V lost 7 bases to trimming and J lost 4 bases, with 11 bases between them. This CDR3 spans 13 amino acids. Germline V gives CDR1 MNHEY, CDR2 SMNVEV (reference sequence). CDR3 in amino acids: CASTKKGYNEQFF. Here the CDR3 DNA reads TGTGCCAGCACCAAGAAGGGGTACAATGAGCAGTTCTTC.

CDR3 sequence (DNA): TGTGCCATCAGTGAGTCAGGCGGCAAATACGAGCAGTACTTC. Encoded protein: CAISESGGKYEQYF. The J gene is TRBJ2-7, the V gene TRBV10-3; no clear D gene. The CDR3 contains 14 residues. The germline V and J ends were trimmed by 0 bases and 4 bases, with 10 bases remaining between them. Germline CDR1 reads ENHRY; CDR2 reads SYGVKD.

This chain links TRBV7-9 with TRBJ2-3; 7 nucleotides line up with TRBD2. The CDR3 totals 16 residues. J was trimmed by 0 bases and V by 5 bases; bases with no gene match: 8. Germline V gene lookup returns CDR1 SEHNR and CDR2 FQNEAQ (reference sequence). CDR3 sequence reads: CASSTWAGVSTDTQYF. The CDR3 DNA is TGTGCCAGCAGCACCTGGGCGGGAGTTAGCACAGATACGCAGTATTTT.

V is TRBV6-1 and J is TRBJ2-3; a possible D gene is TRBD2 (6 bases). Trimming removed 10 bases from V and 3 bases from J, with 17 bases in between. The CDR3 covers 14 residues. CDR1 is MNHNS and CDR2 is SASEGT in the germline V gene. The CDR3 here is CATPAEEGTDTQYF. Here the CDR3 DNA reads TGTGCCACCCCGGCCGAGGAGGGAACAGATACGCAGTATTTT.

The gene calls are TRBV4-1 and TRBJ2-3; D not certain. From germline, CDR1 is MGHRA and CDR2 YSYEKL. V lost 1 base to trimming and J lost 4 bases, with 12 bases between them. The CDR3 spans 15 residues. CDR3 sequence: CASSQGSFLPDTQYF. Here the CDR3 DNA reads TGCGCCAGCAGCCAAGGGTCGTTTCTTCCAGATACGCAGTATTTT.

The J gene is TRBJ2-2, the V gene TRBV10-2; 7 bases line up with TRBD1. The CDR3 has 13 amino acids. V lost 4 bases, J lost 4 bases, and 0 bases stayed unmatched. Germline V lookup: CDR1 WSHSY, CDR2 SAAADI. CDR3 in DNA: TGCGCCAGCAGTGGACAGGGCACCGGGGAGCTGTTTTTT. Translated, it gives CASSGQGTGELFF.

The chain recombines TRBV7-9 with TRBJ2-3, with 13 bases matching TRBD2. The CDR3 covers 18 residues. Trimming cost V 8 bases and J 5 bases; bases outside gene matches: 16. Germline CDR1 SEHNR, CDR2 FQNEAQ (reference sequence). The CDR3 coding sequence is TGTGCCAGCGGGGGGTGGACTAGCGGGAGCCCTGCTGGAGATACGCAGTATTTT. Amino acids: CASGGWTSGSPAGDTQYF.

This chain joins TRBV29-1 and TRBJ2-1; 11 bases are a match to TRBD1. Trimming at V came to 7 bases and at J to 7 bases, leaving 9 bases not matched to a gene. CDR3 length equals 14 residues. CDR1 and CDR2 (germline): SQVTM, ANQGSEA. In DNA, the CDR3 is TGCAGCGCTCTGGACAGGGGGCGGGAGAATGAGCAGTTCTTC. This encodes CSALDRGRENEQFF.

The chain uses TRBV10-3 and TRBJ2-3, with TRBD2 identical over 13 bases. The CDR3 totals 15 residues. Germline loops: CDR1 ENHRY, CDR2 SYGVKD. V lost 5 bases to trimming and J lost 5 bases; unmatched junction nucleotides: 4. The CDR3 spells CAISWTSGSLDTQYF. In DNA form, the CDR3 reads TGTGCCATCAGTTGGACTAGCGGGAGCTTAGATACGCAGTATTTT.

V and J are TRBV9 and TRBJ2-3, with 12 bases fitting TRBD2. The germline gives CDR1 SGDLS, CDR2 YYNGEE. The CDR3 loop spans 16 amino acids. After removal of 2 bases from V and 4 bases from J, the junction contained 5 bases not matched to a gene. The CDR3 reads CASSVRLAGDADTQYF. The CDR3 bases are TGTGCCAGCAGCGTTCGACTAGCGGGAGACGCAGATACGCAGTATTTT.

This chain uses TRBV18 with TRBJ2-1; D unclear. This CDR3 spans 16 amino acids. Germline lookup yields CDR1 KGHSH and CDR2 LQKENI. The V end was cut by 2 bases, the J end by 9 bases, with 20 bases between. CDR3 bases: TGTGCCAGCTCACCAGCCCCGGAATCTAGAACCAGTGAGCAGTTCTTC. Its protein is CASSPAPESRTSEQFF.

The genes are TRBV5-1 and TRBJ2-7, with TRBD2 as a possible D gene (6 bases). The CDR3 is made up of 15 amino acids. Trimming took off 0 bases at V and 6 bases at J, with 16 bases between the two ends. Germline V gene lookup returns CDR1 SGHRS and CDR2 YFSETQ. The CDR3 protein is CASSLAVGSPGEQYF. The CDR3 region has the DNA TGCGCCAGCAGCTTGGCCGTCGGGAGTCCGGGCGAGCAGTACTTC.

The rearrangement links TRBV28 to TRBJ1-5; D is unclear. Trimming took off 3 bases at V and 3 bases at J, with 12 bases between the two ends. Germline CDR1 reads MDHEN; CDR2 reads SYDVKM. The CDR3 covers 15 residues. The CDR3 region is CASSFGREPNQPQHF. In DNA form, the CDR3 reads TGTGCCAGCAGTTTTGGGAGGGAACCCAATCAGCCCCAGCATTTT.

The chain's CDR3 is CASSLHDRAIEAFF. The CDR3 DNA follows: TGCGCCAGCAGCCTACATGACAGGGCGATTGAAGCTTTCTTT. This sequence joins TRBV5-1 and TRBJ1-1; 7 bases line up with TRBD1. The J segment lost 7 bases and the V segment lost 4 bases, leaving 10 bases of the junction unmatched. Germline-derived CDR1 and CDR2 are SGHRS and YFSETQ. This CDR3 is 14 amino acids long.

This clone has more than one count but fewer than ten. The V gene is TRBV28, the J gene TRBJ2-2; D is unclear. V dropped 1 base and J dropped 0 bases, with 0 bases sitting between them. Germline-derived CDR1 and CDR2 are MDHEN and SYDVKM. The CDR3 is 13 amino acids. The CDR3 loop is CASSLSNTGELFF. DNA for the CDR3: TGTGCCAGCAGTTTATCGAACACCGGGGAGCTGTTTTTT.

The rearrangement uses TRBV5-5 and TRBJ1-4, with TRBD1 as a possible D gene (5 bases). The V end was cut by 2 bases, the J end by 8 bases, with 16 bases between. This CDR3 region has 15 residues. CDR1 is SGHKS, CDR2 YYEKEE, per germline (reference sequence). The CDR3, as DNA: TGTGCCAGCAGCTTTCAGTCGGGGCTAGGGGAAAAACTGTTTTTT. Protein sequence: CASSFQSGLGEKLFF.

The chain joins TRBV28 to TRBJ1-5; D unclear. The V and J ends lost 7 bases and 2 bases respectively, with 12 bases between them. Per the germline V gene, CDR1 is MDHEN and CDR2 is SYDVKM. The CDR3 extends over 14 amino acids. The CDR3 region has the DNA TGTGCCAGCAACCCGGAAAATGGCAATCAGCCCCAGCATTTT. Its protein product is CASNPENGNQPQHF.

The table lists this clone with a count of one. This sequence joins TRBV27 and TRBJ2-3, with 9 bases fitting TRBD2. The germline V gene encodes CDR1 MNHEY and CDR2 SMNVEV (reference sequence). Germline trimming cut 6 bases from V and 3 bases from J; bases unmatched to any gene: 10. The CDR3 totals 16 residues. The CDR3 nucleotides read TGTGCCAGCAGACCAACGTCTAGCGGGACAACAGATACGCAGTATTTT. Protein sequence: CASRPTSSGTTDTQYF.

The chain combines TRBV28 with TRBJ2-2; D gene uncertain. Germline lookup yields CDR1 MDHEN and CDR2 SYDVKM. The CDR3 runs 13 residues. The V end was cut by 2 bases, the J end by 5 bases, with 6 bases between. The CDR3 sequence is CASSLVGTGELFF. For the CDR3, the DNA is TGTGCCAGCAGTTTAGTGGGAACCGGGGAGCTGTTTTTT.

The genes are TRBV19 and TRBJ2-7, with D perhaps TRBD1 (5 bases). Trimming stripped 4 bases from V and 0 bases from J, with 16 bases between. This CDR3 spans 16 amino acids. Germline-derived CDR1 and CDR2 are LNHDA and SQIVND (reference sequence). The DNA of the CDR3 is TGTGCCAGTAGTACCACGAACAGGCAAAACTCCTACGAGCAGTACTTC. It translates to CASSTTNRQNSYEQYF.

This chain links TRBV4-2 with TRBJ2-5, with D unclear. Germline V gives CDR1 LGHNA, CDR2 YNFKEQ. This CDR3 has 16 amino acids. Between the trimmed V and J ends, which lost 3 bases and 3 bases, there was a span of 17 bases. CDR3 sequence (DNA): TGTGCCAGCAGCCAGCTTGGCACCAGCATGGAAGAGACCCAGTACTTC. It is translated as CASSQLGTSMEETQYF.

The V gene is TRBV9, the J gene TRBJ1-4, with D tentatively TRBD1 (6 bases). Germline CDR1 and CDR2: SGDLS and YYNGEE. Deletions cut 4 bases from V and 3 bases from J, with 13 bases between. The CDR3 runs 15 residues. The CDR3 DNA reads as TGTGCCAGCAGCCCCAGGACAGCCTCTAATGAAAAACTGTTTTTT. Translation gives CASSPRTASNEKLFF.

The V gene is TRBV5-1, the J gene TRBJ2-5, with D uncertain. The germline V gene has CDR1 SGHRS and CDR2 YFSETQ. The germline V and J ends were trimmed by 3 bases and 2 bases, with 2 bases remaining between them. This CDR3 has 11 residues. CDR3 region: CASSSQETQYF. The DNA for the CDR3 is TGCGCCAGCAGCTCACAAGAGACCCAGTACTTC.

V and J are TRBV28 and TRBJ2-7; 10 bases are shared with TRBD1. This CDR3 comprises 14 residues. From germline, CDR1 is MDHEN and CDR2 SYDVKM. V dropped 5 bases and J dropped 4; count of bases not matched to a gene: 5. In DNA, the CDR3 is TGTGCCAGCAGTCCGGGACAGGGGAGATACGAGCAGTACTTC. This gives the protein CASSPGQGRYEQYF.

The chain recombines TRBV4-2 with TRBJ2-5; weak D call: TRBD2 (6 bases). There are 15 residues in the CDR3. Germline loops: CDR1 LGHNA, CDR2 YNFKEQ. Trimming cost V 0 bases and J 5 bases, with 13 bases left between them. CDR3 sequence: CASSQDGGVEETQYF. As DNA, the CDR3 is TGTGCCAGCAGCCAAGATGGCGGGGTTGAGGAGACCCAGTACTTC.

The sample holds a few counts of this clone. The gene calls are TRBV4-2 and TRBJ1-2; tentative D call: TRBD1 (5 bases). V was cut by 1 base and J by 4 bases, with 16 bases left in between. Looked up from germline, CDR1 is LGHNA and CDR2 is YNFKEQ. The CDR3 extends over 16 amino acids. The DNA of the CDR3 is TGTGCCAGCAGCCAAGGGATAGAGGGGCATAGCTATGGCTACACCTTC. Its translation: CASSQGIEGHSYGYTF.

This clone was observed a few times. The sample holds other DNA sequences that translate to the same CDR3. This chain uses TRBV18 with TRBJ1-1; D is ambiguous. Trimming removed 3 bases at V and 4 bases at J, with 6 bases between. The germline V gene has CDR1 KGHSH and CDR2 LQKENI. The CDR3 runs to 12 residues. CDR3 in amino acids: CASSPDPTEAFF. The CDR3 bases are TGTGCCAGCTCACCCGACCCCACTGAAGCTTTCTTT.

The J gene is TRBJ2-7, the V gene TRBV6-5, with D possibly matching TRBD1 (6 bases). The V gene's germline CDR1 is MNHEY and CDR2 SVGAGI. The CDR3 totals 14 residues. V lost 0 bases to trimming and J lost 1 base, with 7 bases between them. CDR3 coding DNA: TGTGCCAGCAGTTACTCAGGGGGTTCCTACGAGCAGTACTTC. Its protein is CASSYSGGSYEQYF.